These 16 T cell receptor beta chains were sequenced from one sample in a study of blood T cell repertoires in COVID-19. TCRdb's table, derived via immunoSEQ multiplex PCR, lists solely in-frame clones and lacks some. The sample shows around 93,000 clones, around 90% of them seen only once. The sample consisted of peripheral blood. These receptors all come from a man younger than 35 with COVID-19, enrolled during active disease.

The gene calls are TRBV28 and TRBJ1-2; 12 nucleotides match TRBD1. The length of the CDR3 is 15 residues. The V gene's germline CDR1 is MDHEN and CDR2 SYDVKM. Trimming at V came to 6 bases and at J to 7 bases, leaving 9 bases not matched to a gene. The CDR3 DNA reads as TGTGCCAGCAGCCAGAGGGACAGGGGGCGCGTTGGCTACACCTTC. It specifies CASSQRDRGRVGYTF.

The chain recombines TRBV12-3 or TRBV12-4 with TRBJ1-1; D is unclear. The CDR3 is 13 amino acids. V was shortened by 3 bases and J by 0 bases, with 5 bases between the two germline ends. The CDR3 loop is CASSFGMNTEAFF. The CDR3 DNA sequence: TGTGCCAGCAGTTTTGGCATGAACACTGAAGCTTTCTTT.

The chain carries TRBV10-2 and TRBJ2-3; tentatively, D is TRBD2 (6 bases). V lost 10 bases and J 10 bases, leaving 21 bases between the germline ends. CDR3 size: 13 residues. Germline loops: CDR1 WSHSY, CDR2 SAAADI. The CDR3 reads CATQHRLELAQYF. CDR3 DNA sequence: TGCGCCACCCAACACAGACTAGAATTGGCGCAGTATTTT.

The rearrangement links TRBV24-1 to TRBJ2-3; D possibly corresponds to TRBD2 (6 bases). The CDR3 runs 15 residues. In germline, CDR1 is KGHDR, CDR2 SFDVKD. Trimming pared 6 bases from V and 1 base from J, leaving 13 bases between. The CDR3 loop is CATSTPWGGTDTQYF. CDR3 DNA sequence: TGTGCCACCAGTACCCCGTGGGGGGGCACAGATACGCAGTATTTT.

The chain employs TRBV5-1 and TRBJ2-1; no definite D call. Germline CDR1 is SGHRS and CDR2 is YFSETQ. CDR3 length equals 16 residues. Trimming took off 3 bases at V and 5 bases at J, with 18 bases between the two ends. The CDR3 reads CASSSHLQPRHNEQFF. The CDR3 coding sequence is TGCGCCAGCAGCTCCCACTTGCAACCCCGCCACAATGAGCAGTTCTTC. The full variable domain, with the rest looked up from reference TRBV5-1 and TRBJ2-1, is KAGVTQTPRYLIKTRGQQVTLSCSPISGHRSVSWYQQTPGQGLQFLFEYFSETQRNKGNFPGRFSGRQFSNSRSEMNVSTLELGDSALYLCASSSHLQPRHNEQFFGPGTRLTVL.

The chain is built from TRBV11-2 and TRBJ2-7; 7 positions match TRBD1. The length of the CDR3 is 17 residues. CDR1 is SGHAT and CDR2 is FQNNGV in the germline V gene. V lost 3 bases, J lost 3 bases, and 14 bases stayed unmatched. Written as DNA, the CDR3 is TGTGCCAGCAGCTTGCACAGGGGTCGGCTAGACATCTACGAGCAGTACTTC. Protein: CASSLHRGRLDIYEQYF.

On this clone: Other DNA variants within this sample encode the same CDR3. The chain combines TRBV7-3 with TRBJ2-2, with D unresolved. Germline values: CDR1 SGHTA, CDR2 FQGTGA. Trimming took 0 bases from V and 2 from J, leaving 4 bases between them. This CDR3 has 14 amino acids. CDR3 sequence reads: CASSLTRNTGELFF. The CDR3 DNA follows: TGTGCCAGCAGCTTAACGAGAAACACCGGGGAGCTGTTTTTT.

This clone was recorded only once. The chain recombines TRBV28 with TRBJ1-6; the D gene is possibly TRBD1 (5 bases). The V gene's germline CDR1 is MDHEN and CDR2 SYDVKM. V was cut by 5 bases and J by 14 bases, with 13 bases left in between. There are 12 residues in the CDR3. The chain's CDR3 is CASSVPGGSLHF. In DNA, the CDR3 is TGTGCCAGCAGTGTTCCGGGGGGATCCCTCCACTTT.

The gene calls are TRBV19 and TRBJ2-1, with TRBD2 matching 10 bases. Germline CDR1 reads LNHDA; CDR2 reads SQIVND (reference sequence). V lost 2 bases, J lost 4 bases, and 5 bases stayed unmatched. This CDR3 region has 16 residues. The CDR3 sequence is CASSIQREGPYNEQFF. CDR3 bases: TGTGCCAGTAGTATACAGCGGGAGGGTCCTTACAATGAGCAGTTCTTC.

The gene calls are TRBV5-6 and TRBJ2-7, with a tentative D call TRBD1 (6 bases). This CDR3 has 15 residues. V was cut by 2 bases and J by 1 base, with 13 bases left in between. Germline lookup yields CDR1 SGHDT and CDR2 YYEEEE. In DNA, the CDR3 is TGTGCCAGCAGCTTCCCCAGGGGCGCTTCCTACGAGCAGTACTTC. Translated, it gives CASSFPRGASYEQYF.

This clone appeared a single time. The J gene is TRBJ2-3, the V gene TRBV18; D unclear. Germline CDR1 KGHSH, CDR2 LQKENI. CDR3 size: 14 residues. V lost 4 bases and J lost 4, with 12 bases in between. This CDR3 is CASSHLLVADTQYF. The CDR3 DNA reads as TGTGCCAGCTCACACCTACTTGTGGCAGATACGCAGTATTTT.

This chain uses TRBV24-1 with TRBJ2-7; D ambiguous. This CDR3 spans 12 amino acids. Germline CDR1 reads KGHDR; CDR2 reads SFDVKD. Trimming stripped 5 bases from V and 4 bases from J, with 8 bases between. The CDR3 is CATSAGIYEQYF. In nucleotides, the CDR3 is TGTGCCACCAGTGCAGGTATTTACGAGCAGTACTTC.

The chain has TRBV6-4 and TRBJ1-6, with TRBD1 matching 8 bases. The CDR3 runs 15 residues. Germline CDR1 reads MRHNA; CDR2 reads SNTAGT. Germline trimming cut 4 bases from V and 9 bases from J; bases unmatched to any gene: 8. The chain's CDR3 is CASSAHRDRRSPLHF. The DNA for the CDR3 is TGTGCCAGCAGTGCACACCGGGACAGGCGTTCACCCCTCCACTTT.

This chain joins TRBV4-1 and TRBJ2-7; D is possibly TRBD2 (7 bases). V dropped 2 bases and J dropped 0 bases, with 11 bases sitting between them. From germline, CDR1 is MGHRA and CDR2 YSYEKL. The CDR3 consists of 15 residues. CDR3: CASSQFGGPSYEQYF. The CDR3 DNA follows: TGCGCCAGCAGCCAATTCGGGGGGCCCTCCTACGAGCAGTACTTC.

The DNA of the CDR3 is TGTGCCAGCAGTCCCCGGGACAGGGTATTTTCACCCCTCCACTTT. Its protein is CASSPRDRVFSPLHF. The chain carries TRBV28 and TRBJ1-6; 9 bases fit TRBD1. This CDR3 has 15 residues. CDR1 and CDR2 from the germline V gene are MDHEN and SYDVKM. After removal of 5 bases from V and 9 bases from J, the junction contained 8 bases not matched to a gene.

In DNA form, the CDR3 reads TGTGCCAGCAGTCCGGATGAAAAACTGTTTTTT. Residues: CASSPDEKLFF. The V and J genes are TRBV27 and TRBJ1-4; no definite D call. The length of the CDR3 is 11 residues. Trimming stripped 5 bases from V and 6 bases from J, with 4 bases between. CDR1 MNHEY and CDR2 SMNVEV come from the germline V gene (reference sequence).